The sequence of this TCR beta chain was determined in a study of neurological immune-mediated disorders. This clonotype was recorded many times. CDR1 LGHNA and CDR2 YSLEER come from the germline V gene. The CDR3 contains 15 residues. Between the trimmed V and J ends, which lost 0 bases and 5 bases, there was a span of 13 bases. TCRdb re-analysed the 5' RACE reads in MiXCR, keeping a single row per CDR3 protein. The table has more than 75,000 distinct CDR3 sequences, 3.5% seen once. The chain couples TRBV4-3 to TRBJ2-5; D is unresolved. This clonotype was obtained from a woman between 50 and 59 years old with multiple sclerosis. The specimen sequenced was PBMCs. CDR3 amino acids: CASSQDRLRHETQYF. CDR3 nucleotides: TGCGCCAGCAGCCAAGATAGGCTCAGGCATGAGACCCAGTACTTC.